A selection of T cell receptor beta chains follows, all from one sample in a study of T cell repertoires in ileal Crohn's disease. This table comes from immunoSEQ multiplex PCR, and its TCRdb copy is limited to in-frame clones, with some not included. The table has fewer than 5,000 clones, around three quarters seen once. The sequenced sample was ileal tissue. The receptors were gathered from an adult with Crohn's disease. Each CDR3 is given with its conserved first and last residue. D genes are given only for firm matches. Rows give clone size only sometimes, using once, few, many, or a class for an expanded clone.

TRBJ2-7,TRBV21-1,-,-,CASSKKRQVGYEQYF,TGTGCCAGCAGCAAAAAGCGACAGGTTGGCTACGAGCAGTACTTC
TRBJ1-1,TRBV5-6,-,-,CASSLSGARTEAFF,TGTGCCAGCAGCTTAAGCGGGGCGAGAACTGAAGCTTTCTTT
TRBJ1-2,TRBV28,-,-,CASSLYSGGPGYTF,TGTGCCAGCAGTTTATATAGCGGGGGGCCCGGCTACACCTTC
TRBJ1-2,TRBV5-6,-,-,CASSLLGSGYTF,TGTGCCAGCAGCTTGTTGGGTAGCGGCTACACCTTC
TRBJ1-6,TRBV4-1,-,TRBD1,CASSQTDRASF,TGCGCCAGCAGCCAAACTGACAGGGCGAGTTTT
TRBJ2-7,TRBV5-4,-,TRBD1,CASSPDRGPTYEQYF,TGTGCCAGCAGCCCCGACAGGGGTCCCACCTACGAGCAGTACTTC
TRBJ2-1,TRBV9,large,-,CASSVPGTHEQFF,TGTGCCAGCAGCGTACCCGGGACTCATGAGCAGTTCTTC
TRBJ2-3,TRBV5-5,-,TRBD2,CASSWTGGGTQDTQYF,TGTGCCAGCAGCTGGACTGGCGGGGGGACTCAAGATACGCAGTATTTT
TRBJ1-2,TRBV4-3,-,-,CASSQERGSNYGYTF,TGCGCCAGCAGCCAAGAAAGGGGTTCGAACTATGGCTACACCTTC
TRBJ2-4,TRBV10-2,-,-,CASSDRAKNIQYF,TGCGCCAGCAGTGACAGGGCCAAAAACATTCAGTACTTC
TRBJ2-7,TRBV6-5,once,-,CASSDLGSSYEQYF,TGTGCCAGCAGTGATTTAGGGAGCTCCTACGAGCAGTACTTC
TRBJ1-3,TRBV6-6,few,-,CASSYEAAGAANTIYF,TGTGCCAGCAGTTACGAAGCGGCAGGGGCGGCAAACACCATATATTTT
TRBJ2-7,TRBV4-1,medium-sized,-,CASSHLQGSAYEQYF,TGCGCCAGCAGCCATCTACAGGGAAGCGCCTACGAGCAGTACTTC
TRBJ1-5,TRBV2,-,TRBD1,CASSLRDRGFYQPQHF,TGTGCCAGCAGTCTCCGGGACAGGGGCTTTTATCAGCCCCAGCATTTT
TRBJ2-5,TRBV6-5,-,-,CASRIPGGVETQYF,TGTGCCAGCAGGATCCCTGGCGGGGTAGAGACCCAGTACTTC
TRBJ1-2,TRBV5-6,few,-,CASSLGRGDYGYTF,TGTGCCAGCAGCTTGGGCCGGGGAGACTATGGCTACACCTTC
TRBJ1-2,TRBV19,-,TRBD1,CASRTQGEHYGYTF,TGTGCCAGTAGGACTCAGGGGGAGCATTATGGCTACACCTTC
TRBJ1-3,TRBV5-1,-,-,CASSLDRSSGNTIYF,TGCGCCAGCAGCTTGGACAGGAGCTCTGGAAACACCATATATTTT
TRBJ1-2,TRBV28,-,-,CASSPVRGRGYTF,TGTGCCAGCAGCCCGGTCAGGGGAAGAGGCTACACCTTC
TRBJ2-3,TRBV11-2,-,-,CASSLDLRDTQYF,TGTGCCAGCAGCTTAGATCTCAGGGATACGCAGTATTTT
TRBJ1-6,TRBV6-6,-,TRBD1,CASSWSGTANSPLHF,TGTGCCAGCAGTTGGTCGGGGACAGCAAATTCACCCCTCCACTTT
TRBJ1-5,TRBV28,-,-,CASSLIGQPQHF,TGTGCCAGCAGCCTGATCGGGCAGCCCCAGCATTTT
TRBJ2-2,TRBV7-9,medium-sized,TRBD1,CASSGLTGFDTGELFF,TGTGCCAGCAGCGGATTGACAGGGTTCGACACCGGGGAGCTGTTTTTT
TRBJ1-2,TRBV30,-,-,CAWSVRGGRGYTF,TGTGCCTGGAGTGTACGTGGGGGCAGGGGCTACACCTTC
TRBJ1-2,TRBV19,-,-,CASRQGNYGYTF,TGTGCCAGTAGACAGGGAAACTATGGCTACACCTTC
TRBJ1-2,TRBV27,-,-,CASSQSREEGYGYTF,TGTGCCAGCAGCCAAAGTCGGGAGGAAGGCTATGGCTACACCTTC
TRBJ1-1,TRBV14,-,-,CASSQEDRNTEAFF,TGTGCCAGCAGCCAAGAGGACAGGAACACTGAAGCTTTCTTT
TRBJ1-2,TRBV2,-,TRBD1,CASQTGAGGYTF,TGTGCCAGCCAGACAGGGGCCGGTGGCTACACCTTC
TRBJ1-1,TRBV5-1,-,-,CASASQGGTEAFF,TGCGCCAGCGCCTCCCAGGGCGGCACTGAAGCTTTCTTT
TRBJ2-3,TRBV5-1,-,TRBD2,CASSLEAGGPGDTQYF,TGCGCCAGCAGCTTGGAGGCGGGGGGGCCGGGAGATACGCAGTATTTT
TRBJ2-2,TRBV11-3,-,-,CASSRDSAGELFF,TGTGCCAGCAGCCGAGACAGTGCCGGGGAGCTGTTTTTT
TRBJ2-3,TRBV2,-,-,CASSVGGADTQYF,TGTGCCAGCAGTGTAGGCGGGGCGGATACGCAGTATTTT
TRBJ1-2,TRBV7-3,-,-,CASSREGGGYTF,TGTGCCAGCAGCCGGGAGGGGGGAGGCTACACCTTC
TRBJ1-5,TRBV2,-,-,CASRGTSGQPQHF,TGTGCCAGCAGAGGGACATCCGGTCAGCCCCAGCATTTT
TRBJ1-5,TRBV5-6,-,-,CASSFRYSNQPQHF,TGTGCCAGCAGCTTCCGTTATAGCAATCAGCCCCAGCATTTT
TRBJ1-5,TRBV6-5,-,-,CASSYPGLDQPQHF,TGTGCCAGCAGTTACCCAGGCCTGGATCAGCCCCAGCATTTT
TRBJ1-5,TRBV12-5,-,-,CASAGSGNQPQHF,TGTGCTAGTGCTGGGAGTGGAAATCAGCCCCAGCATTTT
TRBJ1-3,TRBV11-2,-,TRBD1,CASRPPDRGRDTIYF,TGTGCCAGCAGACCTCCCGACAGGGGGCGCGACACCATATATTTT
TRBJ1-3,TRBV6-6,-,TRBD1,CASGGTVSGNTIYF,TGTGCCAGCGGTGGGACAGTCTCTGGAAACACCATATATTTT
TRBJ2-1,TRBV7-3,-,-,CASSLTGGGSSLPGEQFF,TGTGCCAGCAGCTTAACGGGGGGTGGGAGTAGCTTACCGGGGGAGCAGTTCTTC
TRBJ2-6,TRBV7-2,-,-,CASRTNSGANVLTF,TGTGCCAGCAGAACCAACTCGGGGGCCAACGTCCTGACTTTC
TRBJ2-7,TRBV28,few,-,CASSSLQGGDEQYF,TGTGCCAGCAGTTCTTTACAGGGTGGCGACGAGCAGTACTTC
TRBJ2-1,TRBV2,-,TRBD2,CASSELGSGVVYNEQFF,TGTGCCAGCAGTGAATTGGGTAGCGGGGTCGTCTACAATGAGCAGTTCTTC
TRBJ2-7,TRBV27,-,-,CASSPTVAGEQYF,TGTGCCAGCAGTCCAACAGTCGCGGGGGAGCAGTACTTC
TRBJ1-2,TRBV6-5,-,-,CASSYSQGGDGYTF,TGTGCCAGCAGTTATTCTCAGGGAGGTGATGGCTACACCTTC
TRBJ2-3,TRBV5-1,-,TRBD2,CASTPPLGRGDGADTQYF,TGCGCCAGCACGCCCCCCTTAGGACGGGGGGATGGCGCAGATACGCAGTATTTT
TRBJ1-1,TRBV11-2,-,TRBD1,CASSPGQGMNTEAFF,TGTGCCAGCAGCCCTGGACAGGGAATGAACACTGAAGCTTTCTTT
TRBJ1-2,TRBV18,-,-,CASSPSAVDGYTF,TGTGCCAGCTCGCCCTCGGCGGTCGATGGCTACACCTTC
TRBJ2-3,TRBV13,-,-,CASSFGWENTDTQYF,TGTGCCAGCAGCTTTGGCTGGGAGAACACAGATACGCAGTATTTT
TRBJ2-1,TRBV5-1,few,-,CASSFTQSSYNEQFF,TGCGCCAGCAGCTTTACACAGAGCTCCTACAATGAGCAGTTCTTC
TRBJ1-2,TRBV28,-,-,CASSPFVQYGYTF,TGTGCCAGCAGTCCTTTCGTTCAGTATGGCTACACCTTC
TRBJ2-7,TRBV30,-,TRBD1,CAWGQGVSYEQYF,TGTGCCTGGGGGCAGGGGGTTTCCTACGAGCAGTACTTC